This T cell receptor (beta chain) is drawn from a study of blood T cells in healthy people across ages (dated by TCRdb to the mid-2010s). General notes on the study: In model experiments, template switching captured roughly one uniquely barcoded TCR beta cDNA molecule for every two T cells. Using deep sequencing normalized with unique cDNA molecular identifiers, the study measured how TCR beta repertoire diversity changes with age. The donors were divided into four age groups: young (average around 17 years), middle-aged (roughly 42), aged (about 60) and long-lived (approximately 74). To avoid experimental bias, donors of different ages were spread randomly across the sequencing lanes. For two donors (one aged 18 to 30 and one aged 80 or older), the study analyzed two additional independent replicas of 1 million unique cDNA reads from the same blood draw. General conclusions and limits of the study: Conclusive comparison of naive and antigen-experienced compartments was prevented by the profiling of bulk unsorted PBMCs. Observed TCR beta diversity correlated strongly with the percentage of naive T cells measured by flow cytometry. Because donor CMV infection status was unknown, age-related changes in expanded clonotypes were potentially confounded. As age increased, observed TCR beta diversity per million T cells dropped in a roughly linear way, and a significant reduction was already evident by age about 40. The long-lived group showed more naive CD4+ T cells, fewer expanded clones and increased TCR diversity than the aged group, suggesting age selection. Total diversity estimates from one million sequenced T cells were considered lower bounds and underestimates.

Library method: 5' RACE. Sequencing was carried out with an Illumina HiSeq 2500. A second PCR of 7 to 11 cycles was performed with a sample-barcoded 5' primer and a J-beta primer mix. A unique molecular identifier was introduced onto each TCR beta cDNA molecule by a template-switch 5' adaptor carrying 12 random nucleotides. Each sample yielded at least 3 million CDR3-containing paired-end reads. First-strand cDNA was synthesized from all RNA with the Mint cDNA synthesis kit, primed by a TRBC-specific oligonucleotide. After uracil-DNA glycosylase treatment, a first 18-cycle PCR used universal primers M1SS and BC2_uni_R on all cDNA. In the source study's methods: Normalization of each sample was performed by random selection of 1 million high-quality reads, each carrying a distinct molecular identifier. Reads with shared molecular identifiers were discarded instead of being binned into consensus sequences. MiTCR, run with a Q25 quality threshold and the strictest error-elimination algorithm, handled CDR3 identification, clonotype clustering and error correction. A nonparametric unseen species model with Euler transformation was used to estimate lower-bound total TCR beta diversity. Starting from the raw public reads, TCRdb applied fastp trimming at Q25, assembled clones with MiXCR and retained in-frame beta chains. Duplicate CDR3 protein sequences are folded into a single record with the most common DNA and genes. The V and J calls come from TCRdb's annotation, not from the publication. The sample includes over a million distinct CDR3 sequences, with roughly 40% observed a single time. The ten largest make up 7% to 9% of the sample.

Systemically healthy Caucasian individuals from Russia, approximately 39 in total and aged about 6 to 100 years, were included as donors. Each donor gave roughly 9 milliliters of peripheral blood, drawn into EDTA-treated Vacutainer tubes. Ficoll-Paque density-gradient centrifugation was used to isolate PBMCs, with at least 6 million per sample. Trizol reagent was used to extract total RNA from PBMCs, with at least 6 micrograms per sample. For every donor, flow cytometry on a PBMC aliquot measured the percentage of naive CD45RAhigh/CD27high T cells. Germline trimming: 1 base from V, 5 bases from J; junction bases outside gene matches: 11. The CDR3 goes from the cysteine to the phenylalanine over 16 residues. The only DNA kept is the CDR3, 48 bases in frame from the first base. In the germline V gene, CDR1 corresponds to SGHVS and CDR2 to FNYEAQ. Only a few counts were recorded for this clonotype. Its recognized antigen is unknown. The sample holds no much larger clone one base away, and base qualities are not on file.

This receptor was identified in a woman aged 18 to 35 in good health. Sequencing was performed on blood. The sequence joins TRBV7-6 to TRBJ2-7, with 7 bases aligning to TRBD2. The encoded CDR3 is CASSLGGGLAVDEQYF. The DNA is TGTGCCAGCAGCTTAGGAGGAGGTCTAGCGGTAGACGAGCAGTACTTC.